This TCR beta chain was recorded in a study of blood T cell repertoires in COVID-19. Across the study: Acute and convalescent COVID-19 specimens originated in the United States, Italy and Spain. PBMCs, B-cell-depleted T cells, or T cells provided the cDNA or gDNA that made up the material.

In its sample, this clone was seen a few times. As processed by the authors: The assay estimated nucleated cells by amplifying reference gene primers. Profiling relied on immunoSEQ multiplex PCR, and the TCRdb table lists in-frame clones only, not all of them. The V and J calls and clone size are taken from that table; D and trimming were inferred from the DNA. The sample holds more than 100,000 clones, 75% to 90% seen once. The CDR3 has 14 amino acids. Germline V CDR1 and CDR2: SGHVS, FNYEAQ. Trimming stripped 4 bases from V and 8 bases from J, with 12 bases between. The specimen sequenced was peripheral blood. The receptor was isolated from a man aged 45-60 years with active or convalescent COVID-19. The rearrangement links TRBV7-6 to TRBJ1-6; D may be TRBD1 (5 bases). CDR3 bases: TGTGCCAGCAGCTCCCGGCGGGGGGATTCACCCCTCCACTTT. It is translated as CASSSRRGDSPLHF.